The sequence of this T cell receptor beta chain was determined in a study of blood T cells in healthy people across ages. The CDR3 is 13 residues long. CDR1 is DFQATT and CDR2 is SNEGSKA in the germline V gene (reference sequence). Deletions cut 0 bases from V and 10 bases from J, with 13 bases between. Primers used in a second PCR of roughly 7 to 12 cycles were a sample-barcoded 5' primer and a J-beta primer mix. TCRdb reprocessed the 5' RACE reads with MiXCR, giving one entry per CDR3 protein. The sample consists of 450,000 to 650,000 distinct CDR3 sequences, about 25% of them appearing once. The data also belong to a second study, concerning T cells of mothers and their children. According to that study: A few mothers and their six children, all healthy Caucasians, donated.

The chain uses TRBV20-1 and TRBJ2-1, with D perhaps TRBD1 (6 bases). The clonotype was recovered from a boy aged 5-17 years in good health. Sequencing was performed on blood. Written as DNA, the CDR3 is TGCAGTGCTAGAGATTTCAGGGGAAGAGAGCAGTTCTTC. This encodes CSARDFRGREQFF.